The 27 T cell receptor beta chains below were found in one sample sequenced in a study of blood T cell repertoires in COVID-19. TCRdb's copy holds only in-frame clones and misses some; the assay was immunoSEQ multiplex PCR. The sample lists around 50,000 clones, around 90% occurring once. Sequencing was done on a sample of peripheral blood. These receptor sequences come from a man between 65 and 85 years old with active COVID-19.

V usage is TRBV7-6 and J usage is TRBJ2-3; 13 positions match TRBD2. V lost 5 bases to trimming and J lost 6 bases; unmatched junction nucleotides: 5. This CDR3 is built from 15 residues. Germline V gene data show CDR1 as SGHVS and CDR2 as FNYEAQ. CDR3 amino acids: CASSETSGGVDTQYF. CDR3 nucleotide sequence: TGTGCCAGCAGCGAAACTAGCGGGGGGGTGGATACGCAGTATTTT.

The gene calls are TRBV7-9 and TRBJ1-1; D not resolved. Trimming pared 7 bases from V and 0 bases from J, leaving 18 bases between. The CDR3 length is 16 residues. Germline CDR1 reads SEHNR; CDR2 reads FQNEAQ (reference sequence). CDR3 DNA sequence: TGTGCCAGCACCCCCGCAAACCTACCCATGAACACTGAAGCTTTCTTT. Its protein product is CASTPANLPMNTEAFF.

V gene TRBV7-2 combines with J gene TRBJ2-2; 11 bases are shared with TRBD2. This CDR3 has 17 residues. Germline V gene data show CDR1 as SGHTA and CDR2 as FQGNSA. V trimming: 0 bases; J trimming: 4 bases; junction bases outside the gene matches: 4. The CDR3 coding sequence is TGTGCCAGCAGCTTAGCGCAACTAGCGGGGGTCACCGGGGAGCTGTTTTTT. It yields the protein CASSLAQLAGVTGELFF.

The chain couples TRBV29-1 to TRBJ2-7; 7 bases agree with TRBD2. This CDR3 has 15 residues. Losses at the gene ends were 4 bases for V and 3 bases for J; bases not matched to a gene: 12. Germline V gene sequence: CDR1 SQVTM, CDR2 ANQGSEA. CDR3 protein: CSVGGRREGGYEQYF. DNA of the CDR3: TGCAGCGTTGGGGGTAGAAGGGAGGGCGGCTACGAGCAGTACTTC.

The J gene is TRBJ1-2, the V gene TRBV6-5; D perhaps matches TRBD1 (6 bases). Germline lookup yields CDR1 MNHEY and CDR2 SVGAGI. With 8 bases removed from V and 3 bases from J, the gap between germline ends came to 13 bases. This CDR3 comprises 13 residues. The CDR3 protein is CASSRRGDYGYTF. Written as DNA, the CDR3 is TGTGCCAGCTCCCGCAGGGGCGACTATGGCTACACCTTC.

The chain uses TRBV6-5 and TRBJ2-3, with D perhaps matching TRBD2 (5 bases). CDR3 length equals 15 residues. Germline V lookup: CDR1 MNHEY, CDR2 SVGAGI. Trimming left V 4 bases short and J 2 bases short, with 13 bases between. CDR3 in amino acids: CASSFGLAPTDTQYF. Here the CDR3 DNA reads TGTGCCAGCAGTTTCGGTCTAGCTCCCACAGATACGCAGTATTTT.

V gene TRBV2 combines with J gene TRBJ1-1; TRBD1 aligns across 7 bases. This CDR3 region has 13 residues. The trim removed 6 bases at V and 4 bases at J, leaving 5 bases unmatched. Germline loops: CDR1 SNHLY, CDR2 FYNNEI. The CDR3 region is CASRITGVTEAFF. Here the CDR3 DNA reads TGTGCCAGCAGAATAACAGGGGTCACTGAAGCTTTCTTT.

This clone was seen a single time. The chain combines TRBV5-5 with TRBJ2-7, with D hard to call. Germline CDR1 is SGHKS and CDR2 is YYEKEE (reference sequence). The CDR3 length is 11 residues. V was pared by 3 bases and J by 6 bases, with 7 bases between. The CDR3: CASSSGFEQYF. Here the CDR3 DNA reads TGTGCCAGCAGCTCCGGGTTCGAGCAGTACTTC. Supplemented by reference TRBV5-5 and TRBJ2-7, the full variable domain reads DAGVTQSPTHLIKTRGQQVTLRCSPISGHKSVSWYQQVLGQGPQFIFQYYEKEERGRGNFPDRFSARQFPNYSSELNVNALLLGDSALYLCASSSGFEQYFGPGTRLTVT.

The chain is built from TRBV28 and TRBJ1-2; the D is unclear. The CDR3 extends over 13 amino acids. V lost 2 bases to trimming and J lost 2 bases, with 6 bases between them. Germline V CDR1 and CDR2: MDHEN, SYDVKM. This CDR3 reads CASSLQQNYGYTF. For the CDR3, the DNA is TGTGCCAGCAGTTTACAACAGAACTATGGCTACACCTTC.

The chain recombines TRBV27 with TRBJ2-6, with D possibly TRBD1 on 6 matching bases. V lost 4 bases and J 0 bases, leaving 13 bases between the germline ends. CDR1 MNHEY and CDR2 SMNVEV come from the germline V gene (reference sequence). The CDR3 is made up of 17 amino acids. CDR3 loop: CASSSTGLRSGANVLTF. CDR3 nucleotides: TGTGCCAGCAGTTCTACAGGGCTTCGCTCTGGGGCCAACGTCCTGACTTTC.

This clone was detected only once. The same CDR3 is also encoded by other DNA sequences in this sample. The rearrangement joins TRBV7-2 to TRBJ2-7; 10 positions match TRBD2. J gave up 1 base and V 1 base, and 1 base lay outside the gene matches. Germline V lookup: CDR1 SGHTA, CDR2 FQGNSA. This CDR3 region has 15 residues. The CDR3 protein is CASSLGTSGSYEQYF. The CDR3 DNA reads TGTGCCAGCAGCTTAGGGACTAGCGGATCCTACGAGCAGTACTTC.

The gene calls are TRBV7-9 and TRBJ2-1; TRBD2 matches at 13 bases. CDR1 is SEHNR, CDR2 FQNEAQ, per germline (reference sequence). This CDR3 contains 19 residues. The V and J ends lost 6 bases and 0 bases, in that order; junction bases with no gene match: 11. The CDR3 DNA is TGTGCCAGCAGTTTACTAGCGGGGGGGCCAAGACGCTCCTACAATGAGCAGTTCTTC. This codes for CASSLLAGGPRRSYNEQFF.

The V and J genes are TRBV28 and TRBJ2-7, with TRBD1 matching over 9 bases. The germline V gene encodes CDR1 MDHEN and CDR2 SYDVKM. This CDR3 is built from 14 residues. V gave up 1 base and J gave up 7 bases; unmatched junction bases: 5. CDR3 DNA sequence: TGTGCCAGCAGTTTATACAGGGGGCGTGAAGAGCAGTACTTC. This encodes CASSLYRGREEQYF.

The J gene is TRBJ2-5, the V gene TRBV18; weak D call: TRBD2 (5 bases). Per germline, CDR1 KGHSH and CDR2 LQKENI. The CDR3 runs to 14 residues. Trimming pared 3 bases from V and 4 bases from J, leaving 12 bases between. CDR3 loop: CASSPVGIAETQYF. CDR3 bases: TGTGCCAGCTCACCCGTCGGGATTGCAGAGACCCAGTACTTC. Combining the CDR3 with reference TRBV18 and TRBJ2-5 gives the whole variable domain NAGVMQNPRHLVRRRGQEARLRCSPMKGHSHVYWYRQLPEEGLKFMVYLQKENIIDESGMPKERFSAEFPKEGPSILRIQQVVRGDSAAYFCASSPVGIAETQYFGPGTRLLVL.

The J gene is TRBJ2-3, the V gene TRBV11-1, with D perhaps TRBD1 (7 bases). Germline CDR1 SGHAT, CDR2 FQDESV (reference sequence). V lost 3 bases, J lost 3 bases, and 10 bases lay in between. The CDR3 length is 14 residues. For the CDR3, the DNA is TGTGCCAGCAGCTTGGCAGGGGGGACAGATACGCAGTATTTT. As protein: CASSLAGGTDTQYF.

The chain has TRBV6-5 and TRBJ1-2; 7 bases are shared with TRBD1. This CDR3 comprises 15 residues. The germline CDR1 and CDR2 sequences are MNHEY and SVGAGI. V dropped 5 bases and J dropped 4; count of bases not matched to a gene: 10. In DNA, the CDR3 is TGTGCCAGCAGTCCAAGACAGGGATCGGGCTATGGCTACACCTTC. It is translated as CASSPRQGSGYGYTF.

The CDR3 region has the DNA TGTGCCAGCTTGCCGGGACAGGGGTTAGAAAACGAGCAGTACTTC. The encoded protein is CASLPGQGLENEQYF. This rearrangement joins TRBV5-5 to TRBJ2-7; 10 nucleotides align to TRBD1. J gave up 5 bases and V 7 bases, and 12 bases lay outside the gene matches. Germline lookup yields CDR1 SGHKS and CDR2 YYEKEE (reference sequence). CDR3 length equals 15 residues.

This chain links TRBV3-1 (or the pseudogene TRBV3-2) with TRBJ2-2; D uncertain. The CDR3 sequence is 15 residues long. Germline lookup yields CDR1 LGHDT and CDR2 YNNKEL (reference sequence). Trimming shortened V by 1 base and J by 0 bases, and 6 bases separated the two germline ends. CDR3 residues: CASSQGLANTGELFF. The CDR3 nucleotides read TGTGCCAGCAGCCAAGGGCTAGCGAACACCGGGGAGCTGTTTTTT.

This clone was found a few times. This rearrangement joins TRBV19 to TRBJ2-7, with unresolved D. CDR3 length equals 17 residues. V was trimmed by 5 bases and J by 0 bases, leaving 20 bases between them. Germline loops: CDR1 LNHDA, CDR2 SQIVND (reference sequence). CDR3 nucleotides: TGTGCCAGTAGTTCCCCCCGAGTAAGCCCGGGCTCCTACGAGCAGTACTTC. Its translation: CASSSPRVSPGSYEQYF. The full variable domain, completed using reference TRBV19 and TRBJ2-7, is DGGITQSPKYLFRKEGQNVTLSCEQNLNHDAMYWYRQDPGQGLRLIYYSQIVNDFQKGDIAEGYSVSREKKESFPLTVTSAQKNPTAFYLCASSSPRVSPGSYEQYFGPGTRLTVT.

This chain connects TRBV28 to TRBJ2-1, with D perhaps matching TRBD2 (5 bases). V shed 6 bases and J shed 0 bases, with 12 bases lying between them. This CDR3 contains 15 residues. CDR1 is MDHEN and CDR2 is SYDVKM in the germline V gene. CDR3 DNA sequence: TGTGCCAGCAGCCCTACCCGGGGCTCCTACAATGAGCAGTTCTTC. Translation: CASSPTRGSYNEQFF.

There are a few counts of this clone. This chain connects TRBV6-5 to TRBJ2-7, with D tentatively TRBD2 (7 bases). CDR3 length equals 14 residues. Trimming stripped 10 bases from V and 3 bases from J, with 19 bases between. Germline V lookup: CDR1 MNHEY, CDR2 SVGAGI. The CDR3 coding sequence is TGTGCCACTAGGCGAGGGGGGGAGGGCTACGAGCAGTACTTC. Translated: CATRRGGEGYEQYF.

The chain joins TRBV5-1 to TRBJ2-1; TRBD2 matches 7 bases. Trimming took 7 bases from V and 0 from J; bases not matched to a gene: 7. The CDR3 runs to 15 residues. Germline-derived CDR1 and CDR2 are SGHRS and YFSETQ. This CDR3 is CASGPGGGSYNEQFF. CDR3 sequence (DNA): TGCGCCAGCGGGCCGGGGGGTGGCTCCTACAATGAGCAGTTCTTC.

The chain combines TRBV7-2 with TRBJ2-1; D ambiguous. Trimming shortened V by 1 base and J by 0 bases, and 16 bases separated the two germline ends. Germline loops: CDR1 SGHTA, CDR2 FQGNSA. CDR3 length equals 18 residues. The CDR3 sequence is CASSLEFLMPYSYNEQFF. CDR3 coding DNA: TGTGCCAGCAGCTTAGAGTTCCTAATGCCTTACTCCTACAATGAGCAGTTCTTC.

This clone was seen more than once but under ten times. The rearrangement joins TRBV28 to TRBJ2-7; 7 positions match TRBD2. The ends lost 5 bases at V and 0 bases at J; junction bases unmatched: 7. The CDR3 extends over 15 amino acids. The germline V gene encodes CDR1 MDHEN and CDR2 SYDVKM. This CDR3 is CASSPTGTTSYEQYF. The CDR3, as DNA: TGTGCCAGCAGTCCAACCGGGACTACCTCCTACGAGCAGTACTTC.

V gene TRBV7-9 combines with J gene TRBJ2-7; 8 bases agree with TRBD1. From germline, CDR1 is SEHNR and CDR2 FQNEAQ (reference sequence). With V trimmed by 4 bases and J by 4 bases, 9 bases remained unmatched. The CDR3 is made up of 15 amino acids. The CDR3 reads CASSSTGGYVYEQYF. Here the CDR3 DNA reads TGTGCCAGCAGCTCAACAGGGGGTTATGTGTACGAGCAGTACTTC.

The chain carries TRBV7-2 and TRBJ1-4; D uncertain. V lost 5 bases, J lost 0 bases, and 10 bases lay in between. In germline, CDR1 is SGHTA, CDR2 FQGNSA. This CDR3 has 15 residues. CDR3 DNA: TGTGCCAGCAGCCCCCAGTTTGCAACTAATGAAAAACTGTTTTTT. Protein sequence: CASSPQFATNEKLFF.

The sample holds one count of this clone. The genes are TRBV7-2 and TRBJ2-3, with TRBD2 as a possible D gene (5 bases). The CDR3 has 15 amino acids. CDR1 is SGHTA and CDR2 is FQGNSA in the germline V gene. Trimming took off 5 bases at V and 0 bases at J, with 12 bases between the two ends. Written as DNA, the CDR3 is TGTGCCAGCAGCGGGCGGACTTCTAGCACAGATACGCAGTATTTT. Protein product: CASSGRTSSTDTQYF.